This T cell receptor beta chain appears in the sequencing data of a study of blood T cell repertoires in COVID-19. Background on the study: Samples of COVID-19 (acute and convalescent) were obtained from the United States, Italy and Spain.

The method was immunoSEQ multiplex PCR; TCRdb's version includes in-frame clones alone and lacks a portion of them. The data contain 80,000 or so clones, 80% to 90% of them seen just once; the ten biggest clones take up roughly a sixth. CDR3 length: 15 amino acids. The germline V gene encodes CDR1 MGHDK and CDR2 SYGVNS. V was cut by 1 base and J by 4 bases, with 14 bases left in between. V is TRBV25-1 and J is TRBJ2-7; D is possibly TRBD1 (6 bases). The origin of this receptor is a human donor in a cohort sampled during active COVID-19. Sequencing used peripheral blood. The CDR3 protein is CASSELGQGIYEQYF. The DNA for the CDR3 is TGTGCCAGCAGTGAATTAGGCCAGGGGATTTACGAGCAGTACTTC.